This TCR beta chain is from a study of cytomegalovirus exposure and HLA in healthy donors. PCR was performed using 60 Vbeta and 13 Jbeta primers. Generated by immunoSEQ multiplex PCR, the TCRdb table keeps only in-frame clones and is missing some. The sample comprises approximately 190,000 clones, roughly 80% of which are singletons, and 0.25% to 0.3% rests with the top ten. The V and J ends lost 0 bases and 2 bases respectively, with 10 bases between them. CDR1 SGDLS and CDR2 YYNGEE come from the germline V gene. The CDR3 loop spans 15 amino acids. This chain uses TRBV9 with TRBJ2-3; D is possibly TRBD2 (6 bases). The receptor was derived from a boy younger than 18 in good health and CMV-seronegative. The specimen was PBMCs. The CDR3 nucleotides are TGTGCCAGCAGCGTAGCGGGACTCCCCACAGATACGCAGTATTTT. This encodes CASSVAGLPTDTQYF.